Each of the 16 T cell receptor beta chains below was sequenced from the same sample in a study of T cells in Graves' hyperthyroidism and ophthalmopathy. Researchers took RNA transcripts and amplified the TCR beta CDR3 regions from them. A first-round RT-PCR of the TCR CDR3 used the HTBI primer set. TCRdb re-analysed the multiplex PCR reads in MiXCR, keeping a single row per CDR3 protein. Of about 580,000 distinct CDR3 sequences listed, 46% were seen once; the top ten hold about 8%. The sample comprised peripheral blood or thyroid tissue (not recorded which). These receptors were obtained from a woman between 18 and 29 years old with Graves' hyperthyroidism.

This clonotype occurred once. One end of the junction is discordant with germline, which a read error may explain. The J gene is TRBJ2-5, the V gene TRBV5-1; D perhaps matches TRBD2 (6 bases). The last part of the DNA fits TRBJ2-1 better; the J call may be wrong. CDR3 length: 16 amino acids. Germline CDR1 is SGHRS and CDR2 is YFSETQ. CDR3 bases: TGTGCCAGCAGCTTGGGAACGGGGACTTTAACGAATGAGCAGTTCTTC. Amino acid sequence: CASSLGTGTLTNEQFF.

This clonotype has at least ten counts. The J gene is TRBJ2-5, the V gene TRBV7-9; D not resolved. The CDR3 is 12 residues long. The germline gives CDR1 SEHNR, CDR2 FQNEAQ (reference sequence). The V end was cut by 3 bases, the J end by 4 bases, with 6 bases between. The CDR3 bases are TGTGCCAGCAGCTTCGAAGGAGAGACCCAGTACTTC. This gives the protein CASSFEGETQYF.

The chain has TRBV11-2 and TRBJ2-7; perhaps TRBD1 as D (6 bases). Germline assignment: CDR1 SGHAT and CDR2 FQNNGV. The V end lost 4 bases, the J end lost 0 bases, and 13 bases lay between the germline ends. The CDR3 runs to 15 residues. The CDR3 loop is CASSYQGTFSYEQYF. The DNA for the CDR3 is TGTGCCAGCAGCTATCAGGGGACGTTCTCCTACGAGCAGTACTTC. The complete variable domain, with remaining parts taken from reference TRBV11-2 and TRBJ2-7, reads EAGVAQSPRYKIIEKRQSVAFWCNPISGHATLYWYQQILGQGPKLLIQFQNNGVVDDSQLPKDRFSAERLKGVDSTLKIQPAKLEDSAVYLCASSYQGTFSYEQYFGPGTRLTVT.

The chain recombines TRBV24-1 with TRBJ2-5; D is possibly TRBD2 (6 bases). CDR3 length equals 17 residues. In germline, CDR1 is KGHDR, CDR2 SFDVKD. Trimming removed 3 bases from V and 1 base from J, with 17 bases in between. The CDR3 DNA is TGTGCCACCAGTGATGCTACCTACGGGACTTTCCAAGAGACCCAGTACTTC. Encoded protein: CATSDATYGTFQETQYF.

This clonotype was seen a handful of times. The V call is TRBV20-1, the J call TRBJ1-6; possibly TRBD1 for D (5 bases). The CDR3 covers 13 residues. V lost 1 base to trimming and J lost 8 bases, with 9 bases between them. Germline V lookup: CDR1 DFQATT, CDR2 SNEGSKA (reference sequence). In DNA form, the CDR3 reads TGCAGTGCTAGAGGGGGCGTCGATTCACCCCTCCACTTT. It encodes CSARGGVDSPLHF.

This clonotype was counted at least ten times. This rearrangement joins TRBV20-1 to TRBJ1-1; unclear D gene. Trimming took 6 bases from V and 3 from J, leaving 17 bases between them. Germline assignment: CDR1 DFQATT and CDR2 SNEGSKA (reference sequence). The CDR3 has 14 residues. The CDR3 DNA is TGCAGTGCCCTAAAGACCAGAGGTCACACTGAAGCTTTCTTT. Translation gives CSALKTRGHTEAFF.

This clonotype came up a few times. The CDR3 sequence is CSVGGAEETQYF. The CDR3 DNA sequence: TGCAGCGTTGGCGGGGCGGAAGAGACCCAGTACTTC. V gene TRBV29-1 combines with J gene TRBJ2-5; D might be TRBD2 (6 bases). V lost 4 bases and J 3 bases, leaving 9 bases between the germline ends. The V gene's germline CDR1 is SQVTM and CDR2 ANQGSEA. This CDR3 has 12 amino acids.

The chain couples TRBV15 to TRBJ1-3, with unresolved D. The CDR3 has 17 amino acids. Trimming removed 0 bases at V and 8 bases at J, with 20 bases between. Germline CDR1 reads LNHNV; CDR2 reads YYDKDF (reference sequence). CDR3 in DNA: TGTGCCACCAGCAGAGATCGAGGGATGGGGTATGGCTACACCATATATTTT. This gives the protein CATSRDRGMGYGYTIYF.

The V call is TRBV9, the J call TRBJ1-1, with 8 bases matching TRBD1. This CDR3 has 13 residues. From germline, CDR1 is SGDLS and CDR2 YYNGEE. V shed 4 bases, J shed 4 bases, and the junction held 3 bases outside the gene matches. The CDR3 DNA is TGTGCCAGCAGCAAGGACAGGGCCACTGAAGCTTTCTTT. This sequence encodes CASSKDRATEAFF.

This clonotype was picked up many times. The gene calls are TRBV11-2 and TRBJ2-5, with 13 bases matching TRBD2. This CDR3 has 18 amino acids. V gave up 5 bases and J gave up 5 bases; unmatched junction bases: 14. Looked up from germline, CDR1 is SGHAT and CDR2 is FQNNGV. In DNA, the CDR3 is TGTGCCAGCAGCCATATCAAGAAGACTAGCGGGAGGATCGAGACCCAGTACTTC. Protein: CASSHIKKTSGRIETQYF.

The chain links TRBV29-1 to TRBJ1-2, with 7 bases identical to TRBD1. Trimming cost V 0 bases and J 4 bases; bases outside gene matches: 8. This CDR3 spans 15 amino acids. CDR1 and CDR2 (germline): SQVTM, ANQGSEA. The CDR3 loop is CSVEDGQDRIYGYTF. In DNA form, the CDR3 reads TGCAGCGTTGAAGATGGACAGGATAGGATCTATGGCTACACCTTC.

Remarks on this clonotype: A much larger clone sits a single nucleotide away, making a read error possible. V is TRBV2 and J is TRBJ1-1; TRBD1 agrees at 9 bases. Germline CDR1 is SNHLY and CDR2 is FYNNEI. V lost 5 bases, J lost 0 bases, and 4 bases stayed unmatched. CDR3 length equals 15 residues. Written as DNA, the CDR3 is TGTGCCAGCAGTCGGGGACAGGGAATGAACACTGAAGCTTTCTTT. Its protein product is CASSRGQGMNTEAFF.

The gene calls are TRBV20-1 and TRBJ1-1, with 11 bases lining up with TRBD1. Looked up from germline, CDR1 is DFQATT and CDR2 is SNEGSKA (reference sequence). The CDR3 consists of 15 residues. V lost 5 bases and J lost 6; bases outside the gene matches: 11. CDR3 residues: CSAPSPGQGVAEAFF. The CDR3 nucleotides read TGCAGTGCTCCCAGTCCGGGACAGGGGGTGGCTGAAGCTTTCTTT.

The genes are TRBV5-1 and TRBJ1-4; D remains unclear. The V gene lost 7 bases and the J gene lost 0 bases, with 7 bases spanning the gap. Germline-derived CDR1 and CDR2 are SGHRS and YFSETQ. The CDR3 contains 13 residues. The CDR3 coding sequence is TGCGCCAGCTTATACGCAACTAATGAAAAACTGTTTTTT. It encodes CASLYATNEKLFF.

This clonotype was seen a few times. The chain has TRBV7-3 and TRBJ2-3; 7 bases match TRBD2. Germline V gives CDR1 SGHTA, CDR2 FQGTGA. The CDR3 totals 18 residues. V trimming: 1 base; J trimming: 0 bases; junction bases outside the gene matches: 10. The CDR3: CASSLSGTISRSTDTQYF. CDR3 coding DNA: TGTGCCAGCAGCTTAAGCGGGACTATAAGTCGCAGCACAGATACGCAGTATTTT.

Many counts were recorded for this clonotype. The rearrangement uses TRBV9 and TRBJ1-4; D ambiguous. The V gene lost 0 bases and the J gene lost 0 bases, with 3 bases spanning the gap. The CDR3 runs 14 residues. Germline V gives CDR1 SGDLS, CDR2 YYNGEE. CDR3 nucleotide sequence: TGTGCCAGCAGCGTAGAAGCAACTAATGAAAAACTGTTTTTT. Protein product: CASSVEATNEKLFF.